The sequence of this TCR beta chain was determined in a study of T-cell memory formation after mild COVID-19 (dated by TCRdb to the early 2020s). About the investigation overall: TCR sequence clusters from the two donors were largely donor specific. Two young, previously healthy adult volunteers, one female and one male, were included in the cohort. Longitudinal TCRalpha and TCRbeta repertoire sequencing tracked T-cell clones expanding and contracting after mild COVID-19 in a couple of donors.

For this chain, trimming is 0 bases at the V end and 3 bases at the J end, and the number of junction bases without a gene match is 8. From the cysteine through the phenylalanine, the CDR3 covers 16 amino acids. Only the CDR3 region is kept as DNA, spanning 48 bases read in frame from base 1. The germline V gene supplies CDR1 LGHNA and CDR2 YNFKEQ. There are a few counts of this clonotype. Its antigen specificity is not known. Per-base qualities were not stored, and no clone one base away is much larger. Here is what the overall study found, with its caveats: SARS-CoV-2 specificity was not confirmed for the second-wave clones peaking on day 37. The detection of some responding clones in pre-infection memory suggests that pre-existing cross-reactive memory T cells joined the SARS-CoV-2 response. Contracting CD4+ clones appeared mostly in the CM and EM memory subsets, whereas CD8+ clones were enriched in EMRA. Balanced CD4/CD8 phenotypes were observed for clones contracting from day 15 to 85, whereas a bias towards CD4+ was observed for a second wave of clones expanding from day 15 to 37. Only two mild cases were covered by the study, and larger cohorts that include severe cases with pre-infection samples were considered necessary.

PBMCs were isolated by Ficoll-Paque density gradient centrifugation. Sequencing took place on an Illumina NovaSeq 6000. cDNA libraries for TCRalpha and TCRbeta were prepared by 5'RACE using constant-segment primers, with sample barcodes and unique molecular identifiers added. Trizol reagent was used to extract RNA from every sample. Libraries were amplified in two PCR steps, with a second sample barcode and Illumina TruSeq adapters added in the second step. Sequencing of libraries was performed on an Illumina NovaSeq with 2 x 150 bp paired-end reads. Turning to the authors' computational methods: Reads were demultiplexed and collapsed into UMI-guided consensus sequences with migec v1.2.7. Using mixcr v2.1.11, UMI consensuses were aligned to TRA and TRB V and J templates and then assembled into clonotypes. Clonotypes were classified as expanded or contracted when called significant by both edgeR and NoisET, with noise models trained on biological replicates. edgeR calls used a false discovery rate-adjusted p below 0.01 and a log2 fold-change threshold of 1. As an exploratory analysis of dynamics, max-normalized trajectories of the 1000 most abundant clonotypes were examined by PCA with hierarchical clustering. Separately sequenced CD4+ and CD8+ repertoires were used to assign a CD4 or CD8 phenotype to each responding clone. TCRdb reanalyzed the raw reads on its own, using fastp at Q25 for trimming and MiXCR for clone calling, and kept in-frame beta chains. Merged by CDR3 protein, the rows form single entries marked with the most common genes and DNA. The authors' filters were not applied to this entry. Within this sample are about 100,000 distinct CDR3 sequences, with over 8.5% of them counted one time only. The ten largest account for about two fifths of the sample.

Sequenced sample: PBMCs or a T cell subset sorted from them (not recorded which). The chain couples TRBV4-2 to TRBJ2-7; TRBD1 agrees with 7 junctional bases. The receptor comes from a young man who had mild COVID-19 (a few samples of this study predate the infection). The sample titles of this study are shuffled in the database, so cell type and time point are left out; the donor was told from shared clones. The DNA sequence follows: TGTGCCAGCAGCCAAGAAGGGGGCATGGCTTACTACGAGCAGTACTTC. It translates to CASSQEGGMAYYEQYF.